This T cell receptor (beta chain) was sequenced for a study of CD8+CD57+ T cells in acquired aplastic anemia. As for the study in general: DNA per sorted CD4+ or CD8+ sample ranged about 0.2 to 30 ug, averaging approximately 3.1 ug.

This clonotype was seen ten or more times. V lost 0 bases and J 7 bases, leaving 7 bases between the germline ends. Germline V gene sequence: CDR1 LGHDT, CDR2 YNNKEL (reference sequence). The CDR3 is 14 amino acids. CD8+CD57+ cell expansion, shown by flow cytometry, had occurred in the patients selected for sequencing. All participating patients were living with severe acquired aplastic anemia. The blood sampling took place in patients who had so far received no therapy. Using genomic DNA as the template, TCR beta VDJ and CDR3 profiling was carried out. A single record per CDR3 protein comes from TCRdb applying MiXCR to the reads. The sample contains 210,000 or so distinct CDR3 sequences, roughly 50% of which appear only once.

Sequenced: sorted CD4+, CD8+, or CD8+CD57+ T cells (not recorded which) from PBMCs. This TCR derives from a human donor with aplastic anemia. V is TRBV3-1 and J is TRBJ1-6; a possible D gene is TRBD1 (5 bases). The DNA for the CDR3 is TGTGCCAGCAGCCAAGACAGGGCGAATTCACCCCTCCACTTT. It encodes CASSQDRANSPLHF.